This record covers a single T cell receptor (beta chain). Its antigen is not known. Via MiXCR, TCRdb re-called the 5' RACE reads, giving one row per CDR3 protein. Of 450,000 or so distinct CDR3 sequences listed, roughly 25% are singletons. The data were obtained in a study of T-cell memory formation after mild COVID-19. Study overall: Each donor largely had its own TCR clusters. Findings and caveats of the study: Detection of some responders pre-infection suggested pre-existing cross-reactive memory T cells participated.

Trimming stripped 0 bases from V and 2 bases from J, with 11 bases between. Germline CDR1 SGHVS, CDR2 FNYEAQ. CDR3 size: 16 residues. Sequenced material: PBMCs or a T cell subset sorted from them (not recorded which). This clonotype originated in an adult woman who had mild COVID-19 (a few samples of this study predate the infection). Cell type and time point are not known. The genes are TRBV7-6 and TRBJ2-1, with TRBD2 as a possible D gene (6 bases). For the CDR3, the DNA is TGTGCCAGCAGCTTAGCGACGGCGGGGACCTACAATGAGCAGTTCTTC. Translated: CASSLATAGTYNEQFF.